This T cell receptor beta chain originates from a study of PD-1 blockade in classical Hodgkin lymphoma. The method was immunoSEQ multiplex PCR; TCRdb's version includes in-frame clones alone and lacks a portion of them. This sample has about 39,000 clones; just over 75% occur once, and the top ten carry about 9.1%. This clone occurred once. Germline V gene sequence: CDR1 PRHDT, CDR2 FYEKMQ (reference sequence). This CDR3 is built from 13 residues. J lost 11 bases, V lost 4 bases, and 10 bases had no gene match. Indicated time point: cycle 4 day 1 (C4D1), after less than seven weeks of nivolumab. Every patient was affected by relapse after autologous stem cell transplantation, while exposure to brentuximab vedotin was not uniform.

The sample consisted of peripheral blood mononuclear cells (PBMCs), taken before the fourth cycle of nivolumab. This chain joins TRBV13 and TRBJ1-1; 7 bases match TRBD1. The origin of this receptor is a human donor with classical Hodgkin lymphoma. CDR3 protein: CASSSDRPFGAFF. CDR3 coding DNA: TGTGCCAGCAGCTCGGACAGGCCATTTGGGGCTTTCTTT.